The 3 T cell receptor beta chains in this list originate from one sample, sequenced in a study of beta chain features in type 1 diabetes. The whole isolated RNA underwent reverse transcription, so sequencing captured expressed TCRB transcripts. Clones were read by immunoSEQ multiplex PCR, and TCRdb kept only the in-frame ones, dropping some. The sample consists of approximately 400,000 clones, about 14% of them appearing once. Sequencing was performed on naive CD4+ T cells from blood. The source is a woman aged 18-29 years in good health.

As to this clone: An end of the junction differs from the germline gene, which may be a read error. The CDR3 spells CASSLDGGRSDTQYF. The DNA for the CDR3 is TGTGCTAGCAGCTTAGATGGCGGGAGATCAGATACGCAGTATTTT. The gene calls are TRBV7-7 and TRBJ2-3; 7 bases align to TRBD2. CDR1 and CDR2 from the germline V gene are SSHAT and FNYEAQ (reference sequence). CDR3 size: 15 residues.

V usage is TRBV27 and J usage is TRBJ2-3; 8 nucleotides align to TRBD2. Germline V CDR1 and CDR2: MNHEY, SMNVEV (reference sequence). Trimming cost V 5 bases and J 14 bases; bases outside gene matches: 15. The CDR3 is 14 residues long. The CDR3 region is CASSPSGSTQAPYF. The CDR3 nucleotides are TGTGCCAGCAGTCCAAGCGGGAGTACCCAGGCCCCGTATTTT.

Only a few counts were recorded for this clone. The rearrangement uses TRBV7-9 and TRBJ2-7; TRBD2 matches 10 bases. The CDR3 covers 19 residues. The germline V gene encodes CDR1 SEHNR and CDR2 FQNEAQ (reference sequence). Trimming at V came to 4 bases and at J to 0 bases, leaving 15 bases not matched to a gene. The CDR3 DNA follows: TGTGCCAGCAGCTACACCTGGAGCGGGAGGGACGAAAGCTCCTACGAGCAGTACTTC. It yields the protein CASSYTWSGRDESSYEQYF.